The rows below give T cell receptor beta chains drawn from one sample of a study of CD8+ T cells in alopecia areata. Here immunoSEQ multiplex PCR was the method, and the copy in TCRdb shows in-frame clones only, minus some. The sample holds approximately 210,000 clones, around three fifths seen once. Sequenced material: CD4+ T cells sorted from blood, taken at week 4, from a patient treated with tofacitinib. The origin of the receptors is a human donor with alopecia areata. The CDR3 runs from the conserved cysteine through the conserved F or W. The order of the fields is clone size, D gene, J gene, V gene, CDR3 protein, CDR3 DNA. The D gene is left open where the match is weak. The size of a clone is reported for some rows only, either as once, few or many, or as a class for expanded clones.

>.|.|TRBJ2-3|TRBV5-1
CASSLAVSGGTDTQYF
TGCGCCAGCAGCTTGGCCGTTAGCGGTGGCACAGATACGCAGTATTTT
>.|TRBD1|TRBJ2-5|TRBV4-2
CASSRTGGMEAQYF
TGTGCCAGCAGCCGGACAGGGGGAATGGAAGCCCAGTACTTC
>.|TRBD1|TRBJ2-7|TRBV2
CASKPGQGAGEQYF
TGTGCCAGCAAACCGGGACAGGGGGCGGGGGAGCAGTACTTC
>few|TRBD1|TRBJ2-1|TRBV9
CASSPGTAYNEQFF
TGTGCCAGCAGCCCGGGGACAGCTTACAATGAGCAGTTCTTC
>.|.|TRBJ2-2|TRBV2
CASSDFTGELFF
TGTGCCAGCAGTGATTTCACCGGGGAGCTGTTTTTT
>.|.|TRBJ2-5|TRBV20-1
CSAPNQETQYF
TGCAGTGCCCCGAACCAAGAGACCCAGTACTTC
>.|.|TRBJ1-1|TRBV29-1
CSVASLLNTEAFF
TGCAGCGTTGCTAGCCTTCTGAACACTGAAGCTTTCTTT
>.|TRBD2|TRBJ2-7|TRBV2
CASSKRQNLLGGKIF
TGTGCCAGCAGTAAACGACAAAACCTCTTGGGAGGGAAAATCTTC
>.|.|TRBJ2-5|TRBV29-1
CSVEEAGAKTQYF
TGCAGCGTTGAAGAAGCCGGGGCAAAGACCCAGTACTTC
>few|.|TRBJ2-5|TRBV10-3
CAIRTSGEETQYF
TGTGCCATCAGAACATCAGGGGAAGAGACCCAGTACTTC
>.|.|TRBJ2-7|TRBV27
CASSLSASVSYEQYF
TGTGCCAGCAGTTTATCGGCTAGCGTTTCCTACGAGCAGTACTTC
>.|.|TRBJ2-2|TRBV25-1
CASAQIGRGELFF
TGTGCCAGCGCACAGATCGGTCGTGGGGAGCTGTTTTTT
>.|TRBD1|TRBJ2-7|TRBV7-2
CASSQGQGIYEQYF
TGTGCCAGCAGCCAGGGACAGGGGATCTACGAGCAGTACTTC
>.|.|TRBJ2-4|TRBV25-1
CASSDTPQGNIQYF
TGTGCCAGCAGTGATACCCCTCAGGGCAACATTCAGTACTTC
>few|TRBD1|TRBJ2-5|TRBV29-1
CSMDRGRETQYF
TGCAGCATGGACAGGGGGAGGGAGACCCAGTACTTC
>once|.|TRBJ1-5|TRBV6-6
CASSRLMSNQPQHF
TGTGCCAGCAGTCGTCTAATGAGCAATCAGCCCCAGCATTTT
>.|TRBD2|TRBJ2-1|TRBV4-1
CASSQVGLADNEQFF
TGCGCCAGCAGCCAAGTAGGGCTAGCGGACAATGAGCAGTTCTTC
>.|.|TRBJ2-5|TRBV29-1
CSVTGLETQYF
TGCAGCGTCACAGGGTTGGAGACCCAGTACTTC